One T cell receptor beta chain is described in this entry. Its matching antigen is unknown. Primed by a sample-barcoded 5' primer and a J-beta primer mix, a second PCR proceeded for 7 to 11 cycles. TCRdb re-derived calls from the 5' RACE reads in MiXCR, one entry per CDR3 protein. The sample holds hundreds of thousands of distinct CDR3 sequences, about 37% seen once. Researchers collected approximately 9.5 milliliters of peripheral blood from every single donor. This sample is drawn from a study of blood T cells in healthy people across ages. The CDR3 spans 14 residues. Germline CDR1 reads LGHNA; CDR2 reads YNFKEQ. With 5 bases removed from V and 5 bases from J, the gap between germline ends came to 15 bases. Study-wide findings and caveats: Among long-lived donors, naive CD4+ cells were more numerous and diversity higher than in aged donors. Percentage of naive T cells showed a strong correlation with TCR beta diversity.

The TCR comes from a man younger than 35 in good health. What was sequenced was blood. The chain employs TRBV4-2 and TRBJ1-2; unclear D gene. CDR3 amino acids: CASSVRALGYGYTF. CDR3 nucleotides: TGTGCCAGCAGCGTAAGGGCTTTGGGTTATGGCTACACCTTC.